Listed below are T cell receptor beta chains from one sample, sequenced in a study of OX40 agonist ivuxolimab in advanced cancers. Method: immunoSEQ multiplex PCR; TCRdb's copy keeps in-frame clones and lacks some. Of under 80,000 clones in the sample, more than 80% were seen once. Sequencing used CD4+ or CD8+ T cells sorted from blood, obtained in a trial of the OX40 agonist ivuxolimab. The receptors were gathered from an adult with an advanced solid tumor such as melanoma, head and neck, liver or kidney cancer. Both conserved end residues are part of each CDR3. D genes are given only for firm matches. Size tells how often a clone was seen (once, few, many) or the class of an expanded clone, and some rows leave it out.

v_gene	d_gene	j_gene	abundance	CDR3nt	CDR3aa
TRBV6-5	NA	TRBJ2-7	NA	TGTGCCAGCAGTTCCCCTGACAGGTTAAACTACGAGCAGTACTTC	CASSSPDRLNYEQYF
TRBV7-9	NA	TRBJ1-3	NA	TGTGCCAGCAGCCCAGCGGTGGAGACCATATATTTT	CASSPAVETIYF
TRBV30	NA	TRBJ2-1	NA	TGTGCCTGGAGTAAGGGTGGGGGGTCTCACAATGAGCAGTTCTTC	CAWSKGGGSHNEQFF
TRBV28	TRBD1	TRBJ1-6	NA	TGTGCCAGCAGATTCAGGGGGCTGGGTAATTCACCCCTCCACTTT	CASRFRGLGNSPLHF
TRBV5-1	NA	TRBJ1-1	NA	TGCGCCAGCAGCTTGGGGTTGGCAGGGGATGAAGCTTTCTTT	CASSLGLAGDEAFF
TRBV9	NA	TRBJ2-1	NA	TGTGCCAGCAGCGCCCGATTACAGGGCTTCAATGAGCAGTTCTTC	CASSARLQGFNEQFF
TRBV7-8	NA	TRBJ1-6	NA	TGTGCCAGCCTGCCCCGGGACCCTAAGGCACCCCTCCACTTT	CASLPRDPKAPLHF
TRBV27	TRBD2	TRBJ2-5	few	TGTGCCAGCAGTTTACTAGCGGGGGGGCAAGAGACCCAGTACTTC	CASSLLAGGQETQYF
TRBV5-1	NA	TRBJ1-1	NA	TGCGCCAGCAGCTTTCAGGGGACTCGCACTGAAGCTTTCTTT	CASSFQGTRTEAFF
TRBV10-1	NA	TRBJ2-5	NA	TGCGCCAGCAGTGAGTCAAGTAACCCGGGAAAAGAGACCCAGTACTTC	CASSESSNPGKETQYF
TRBV5-5	NA	TRBJ1-2	NA	TGTGCCAGCAGTATTGAGCAACCACCAGCGCTAGGCTACACCTTC	CASSIEQPPALGYTF
TRBV5-1	TRBD2	TRBJ2-7	NA	TGCGCCAGCAGCCTAGGGACTAGCGGGGGCTACGAGCAGTACTTC	CASSLGTSGGYEQYF
TRBV5-1	TRBD1	TRBJ1-5	NA	TGCGCCAGCAGCTTGGATGGACAGGGTGGTCAGCCCCAGCATTTT	CASSLDGQGGQPQHF
TRBV2	TRBD2	TRBJ2-5	NA	TGTGCCAGCACTCGACTAGCGGGGTACCAAGAGACCCAGTACTTC	CASTRLAGYQETQYF
TRBV7-8	NA	TRBJ1-2	NA	TGTGCCAGCAGCTCGAGGGGCAGAGTGGGCTATGGCTACACCTTC	CASSSRGRVGYGYTF
TRBV6-5	NA	TRBJ1-1	NA	TGTGCCAGCAGTTACGGCGGCACTGAAGCTTTCTTT	CASSYGGTEAFF
TRBV27	NA	TRBJ2-2	NA	TGTGCCAGCAGTTTATTCTCGGGTTTAGCCGGGGAGCTGTTTTTT	CASSLFSGLAGELFF
TRBV29-1	NA	TRBJ1-4	NA	TGCAGCGCCCGTTCCCGGGCAGGTGAAAAACTGTTTTTT	CSARSRAGEKLFF
TRBV19	TRBD1	TRBJ1-5	NA	TGTGCCAGTAGTAACCCGACAGGGTGGGATCAGCCCCAGCATTTT	CASSNPTGWDQPQHF
TRBV6-1	NA	TRBJ1-2	NA	TGTGCCAGCAGTGAAGGGGGGGCCAGACCCTATGGCTACACCTTC	CASSEGGARPYGYTF
TRBV6-5	NA	TRBJ2-2	NA	TGTGCCAGCAGTCGCGACAGTGCAACCGGGGAGCTGTTTTTT	CASSRDSATGELFF
TRBV29-1	NA	TRBJ1-4	NA	TGCAGCGTTGAAGGCTCAGGGGATAATGAAAAACTGTTTTTT	CSVEGSGDNEKLFF
TRBV7-8	TRBD1	TRBJ2-2	NA	TGTGCCAGCAGCTTAAGGCAGGGGGCGCCCGGGGAGCTGTTTTTT	CASSLRQGAPGELFF
TRBV5-8	NA	TRBJ1-1	NA	TGTGCCAGCAGCGATTGGGGGGTTGGGACTGAAGCTTTCTTT	CASSDWGVGTEAFF